Below are 20 T cell receptor beta chains sequenced from a single sample in a study of identical twins. TCRdb processed the 5' RACE reads anew with MiXCR; each CDR3 protein has one entry. Of 500,000 or so distinct CDR3 sequences in the sample, under 25% were seen once. This same sample was also part of a study on T cells expressing NK-cell markers.

Sequenced sample: CD4+ T cells sorted from blood. Receptors originate from a woman younger than 30 in good health.

This clonotype has a handful of counts. This chain joins TRBV18 and TRBJ1-1; D is unresolved. This CDR3 is built from 13 residues. CDR1 and CDR2 from the germline V gene are KGHSH and LQKENI. The V end was cut by 3 bases, the J end by 1 base, with 6 bases between. The CDR3 protein is CASSPQKNTEAFF. CDR3 sequence (DNA): TGTGCCAGCTCACCTCAGAAGAACACTGAAGCTTTCTTT.

This clonotype appeared a few times. The gene calls are TRBV5-1 and TRBJ2-5; D could derive from TRBD1 or TRBD2 (5 bases each). The CDR3 is 18 residues long. The germline V and J ends were trimmed by 4 bases and 4 bases, with 26 bases remaining between them. Germline CDR1 and CDR2: SGHRS and YFSETQ. CDR3 amino acids: CASSEGSERQGRSETQYF. In nucleotides, the CDR3 is TGCGCCAGCAGCGAAGGAAGCGAGCGGCAGGGAAGGTCAGAGACCCAGTACTTC.

The sample holds many counts of this clonotype. The genes are TRBV29-1 and TRBJ1-2; 8 bases are a match to TRBD1. CDR3 size: 12 residues. The germline V gene has CDR1 SQVTM and CDR2 ANQGSEA. With V trimmed by 4 bases and J by 8 bases, 6 bases remained unmatched. CDR3 DNA sequence: TGCAGCGTTGCGACAGGGGCCGAGGGCTACACCTTC. This encodes CSVATGAEGYTF.

The rearrangement links TRBV7-9 to TRBJ2-3; possible D gene TRBD2, 6 bases. V was shortened by 0 bases and J by 0 bases, with 13 bases between the two germline ends. The CDR3 length is 17 residues. Germline-derived CDR1 and CDR2 are SEHNR and FQNEAQ (reference sequence). Written as DNA, the CDR3 is TGTGCCAGCAGCTTAGCCCGACTAGGGCCCAGCACAGATACGCAGTATTTT. Translation gives CASSLARLGPSTDTQYF.

The V gene is TRBV10-1, the J gene TRBJ2-7; D unclear. Trimming shortened V by 0 bases and J by 3 bases, and 6 bases separated the two germline ends. The CDR3 covers 13 residues. Germline V CDR1 and CDR2: WNHNN, SYGVQD (reference sequence). Here the CDR3 DNA reads TGCGCCAGCAGTGAGTCGATTCTCTACGAGCAGTACTTC. It specifies CASSESILYEQYF.

This chain uses TRBV12-3 or TRBV12-4 with TRBJ2-5, with 9 bases that match TRBD2. The CDR3 is made up of 15 amino acids. With V trimmed by 6 bases and J by 7 bases, 12 bases remained unmatched. Written as DNA, the CDR3 is TGTGCCAGCAGCCCGACTAGCGGTCCAGGCTGGACCCAGTACTTC. Its protein is CASSPTSGPGWTQYF.

The chain joins TRBV5-1 to TRBJ1-2; TRBD1 agrees at 7 bases. CDR1 and CDR2 from the germline V gene are SGHRS and YFSETQ. The CDR3 extends over 17 amino acids. Losses at the gene ends were 1 base for V and 3 bases for J; bases not matched to a gene: 12. CDR3 region: CASSLRLGTAQDYGYTF. Written as DNA, the CDR3 is TGCGCCAGCAGCTTGAGGTTGGGGACAGCCCAAGACTATGGCTACACCTTC.

The gene calls are TRBV6-1 and TRBJ2-3, with D uncertain. V lost 5 bases and J 2 bases, leaving 11 bases between the germline ends. This CDR3 is built from 14 residues. The germline V gene encodes CDR1 MNHNS and CDR2 SASEGT. CDR3 amino acids: CASSSPGNTDTQYF. Here the CDR3 DNA reads TGTGCCAGCAGTAGTCCTGGTAACACAGATACGCAGTATTTT.

This chain links TRBV7-9 with TRBJ1-4; possibly TRBD1 for D (6 bases). V was pared by 5 bases and J by 4 bases, with 11 bases between. Germline V lookup: CDR1 SEHNR, CDR2 FQNEAQ (reference sequence). This CDR3 region has 14 residues. The CDR3 DNA follows: TGTGCCAGCAGCCCCGGGACAAGTAATGAAAAACTGTTTTTT. This gives the protein CASSPGTSNEKLFF.

The V and J genes are TRBV2 and TRBJ1-1, with TRBD1 matching 7 bases. Germline CDR1 and CDR2: SNHLY and FYNNEI. The CDR3 consists of 14 residues. The junction had 6 bases not matched to a gene; V was cut back by 6 bases and J by 2 bases. The DNA for the CDR3 is TGTGCCAGCAGGAAACGGGACAGAAACACTGAAGCTTTCTTT. Amino acid sequence: CASRKRDRNTEAFF.

This clonotype was seen more than once but under ten times. V usage is TRBV24-1 and J usage is TRBJ2-1; 9 bases are a match to TRBD2. The length of the CDR3 is 16 residues. Germline V CDR1 and CDR2: KGHDR, SFDVKD. V was clipped by 2 bases and J by 4 bases; unmatched bases: 5. The CDR3 nucleotides are TGTGCCACCAGTGATTCAGCGGGAGGACCTTACAATGAGCAGTTCTTC. It codes for CATSDSAGGPYNEQFF.

This clonotype was observed a handful of times. The gene calls are TRBV7-9 and TRBJ2-7, with TRBD1 matching over 9 bases. The ends lost 4 bases at V and 3 bases at J; junction bases unmatched: 13. This CDR3 comprises 17 residues. Germline CDR1 SEHNR, CDR2 FQNEAQ (reference sequence). For the CDR3, the DNA is TGTGCCAGCAGCTACGGGATTTCCGGGACAGGGTTCTACGAGCAGTACTTC. Translating it yields CASSYGISGTGFYEQYF. Full variable domain (rest looked up from reference TRBV7-9 and TRBJ2-7): DTGVSQNPRHKITKRGQNVTFRCDPISEHNRLYWYRQTLGQGPEFLTYFQNEAQLEKSRLLSDRFSAERPKGSFSTLEIQRTEQGDSAMYLCASSYGISGTGFYEQYFGPGTRLTVT.

This clonotype was detected only a few times. V is TRBV5-1 and J is TRBJ1-1; 7 nucleotides align to TRBD1. Germline loops: CDR1 SGHRS, CDR2 YFSETQ. CDR3 size: 15 residues. The J segment lost 3 bases and the V segment lost 1 base, leaving 6 bases of the junction unmatched. For the CDR3, the DNA is TGCGCCAGCAGCTTGACGGGACAGACATACACTGAAGCTTTCTTT. Protein product: CASSLTGQTYTEAFF.

The gene calls are TRBV6-5 and TRBJ2-5; D possibly corresponds to TRBD2 (6 bases). Germline V lookup: CDR1 MNHEY, CDR2 SVGAGI. V was cut by 5 bases and J by 1 base, with 11 bases left in between. The CDR3 runs 14 residues. CDR3 DNA: TGTGCCAGCAGTAACCGGGGACTCCAAGAGACCCAGTACTTC. Protein product: CASSNRGLQETQYF.

CDR3 DNA sequence: TGCAGTGCTTCCGGACAGGGACGGCAGCAGTACTTC. This gives the protein CSASGQGRQQYF. The chain carries TRBV20-1 and TRBJ2-7, with TRBD1 identical over 8 bases. CDR3 length equals 12 residues. Trimming at V came to 5 bases and at J to 8 bases, leaving 8 bases not matched to a gene. Germline CDR1 reads DFQATT; CDR2 reads SNEGSKA (reference sequence).

Only a few counts were recorded for this clonotype. The chain uses TRBV20-1 and TRBJ2-7, with D perhaps matching TRBD1 (5 bases). CDR1 and CDR2 (germline): DFQATT, SNEGSKA (reference sequence). CDR3 length: 12 residues. Trimming cost V 6 bases and J 3 bases, with 12 bases left between them. The CDR3 region has the DNA TGCAGTGCCCCGAGGCAGGGCTACGAGCAGTACTTC. This gives the protein CSAPRQGYEQYF.

The chain recombines TRBV20-1 with TRBJ2-5; 7 positions agree with TRBD2. Germline V gene data show CDR1 as DFQATT and CDR2 as SNEGSKA (reference sequence). The CDR3 sequence is 17 residues long. V shed 5 bases, J shed 0 bases, and the junction held 15 bases outside the gene matches. The CDR3 bases are TGCAGTGCTCGGAGACTTCGGGACTACGCGTACCAAGAGACCCAGTACTTC. Its protein is CSARRLRDYAYQETQYF.

The chain employs TRBV25-1 and TRBJ2-2; tentatively, D is TRBD1 (6 bases). Germline CDR1 MGHDK, CDR2 SYGVNS. V lost 5 bases to trimming and J lost 4 bases, with 14 bases between them. This CDR3 has 15 amino acids. The CDR3 DNA follows: TGTGCCAGCAGTCGAACCGGGACAATCACCGGGGAGCTGTTTTTT. Translated, it gives CASSRTGTITGELFF.

The rearrangement joins TRBV5-1 to TRBJ2-1; TRBD2 agrees at 10 bases. Germline V gene data show CDR1 as SGHRS and CDR2 as YFSETQ. V lost 4 bases, J lost 7 bases, and 14 bases stayed unmatched. This CDR3 is 17 amino acids long. The CDR3 reads CASSQTGRAGGRNEQFF. The DNA for the CDR3 is TGCGCCAGCAGCCAAACCGGTAGAGCGGGGGGGAGAAATGAGCAGTTCTTC.

This chain uses TRBV9 with TRBJ1-6; D is possibly TRBD1 (6 bases). Germline V gene sequence: CDR1 SGDLS, CDR2 YYNGEE. V lost 3 bases to trimming and J lost 0 bases, with 13 bases between them. This CDR3 spans 17 amino acids. The CDR3 DNA sequence: TGTGCCAGCAGCGACGCCAGGGGTAGCTCCTATAATTCACCCCTCCACTTT. Its protein product is CASSDARGSSYNSPLHF. The entire variable domain, with the rest obtained from reference TRBV9 and TRBJ1-6, is as follows: DSGVTQTPKHLITATGQRVTLRCSPRSGDLSVYWYQQSLDQGLQFLIQYYNGEERAKGNILERFSAQQFPDLHSELNLSSLELGDSALYFCASSDARGSSYNSPLHFGNGTRLTVT.